This T cell receptor beta chain was obtained from a study of CD4 T cells in relation to SARS-CoV-2 and coronaviruses. Overall study: The HLA restriction of the shared crossreactive spike epitopes was mapped.

Overall study findings and caveats: Memory recall responses, not primary responses primed in culture, are what the assay detects.

CD4 enrichment then naive enrichment separated naive from memory CD4+ cells. Worth noting for this clone: The antigen remains undetermined.

The CDR3 is 16 amino acids. After removal of 0 bases from V and 2 bases from J, the junction contained 6 bases not matched to a gene. In germline, CDR1 is LGHNA, CDR2 YSLEER. Libraries were prepared by immunoSEQ multiplex PCR; TCRdb keeps only in-frame clonotypes and omits some of them. In the table there are approximately 41,000 clones, roughly 73% of which are singletons. Sequenced: memory CD4+ T cells from PBMCs, cultured in vitro. This receptor was identified in an adult with COVID-19. The chain is built from TRBV4-3 and TRBJ2-7, with 8 nucleotides matching TRBD1. The chain's CDR3 is CASSQEPTGAPYEQYF. As DNA, the CDR3 is TGCGCCAGCAGCCAAGAACCGACAGGGGCGCCCTACGAGCAGTACTTC.